These T cell receptor beta chains were read from a single sample in a study of T-cell reconstitution after alpha-beta-depleted transplantation in children. TCRdb independently ran MiXCR on the PCR reads; one entry per CDR3 protein. The data show approximately 520,000 distinct CDR3 sequences, over 25% seen once. Sequencing used PBMCs from the stem cell graft donor, obtained from the stem cell graft. The receptors come from a human donor who donated a stem cell graft to a child with aplastic anemia. Each CDR3 is given with its conserved first and last residue. Fields, in order: J gene, D gene, V gene, clone size, CDR3 protein, CDR3 DNA. The D gene is left open where the match is weak. A row's size may be missing; if present it is once, few, many or a size class.

J gene: TRBJ2-5; D gene: TRBD1; V gene: TRBV12-3/TRBV12-4; clone size: .; CDR3 protein: CASRTTGVGETQYF; CDR3 DNA: TGTGCCAGCAGAACGACAGGGGTTGGAGAGACCCAGTACTTC
J gene: TRBJ1-3; D gene: .; V gene: TRBV6-5; clone size: .; CDR3 protein: CASSYGGYSGNTIYF; CDR3 DNA: TGTGCCAGCAGTTACGGGGGTTACTCTGGAAACACCATATATTTT
J gene: TRBJ2-7; D gene: TRBD2; V gene: TRBV20-1; clone size: .; CDR3 protein: CSAATPGLAGGPLHEQYF; CDR3 DNA: TGCAGTGCTGCTACACCGGGACTAGCGGGAGGGCCGCTGCACGAGCAGTACTTC
J gene: TRBJ2-3; D gene: TRBD1; V gene: TRBV29-1; clone size: .; CDR3 protein: CSVLTGGAVADTQYF; CDR3 DNA: TGCAGCGTACTAACAGGGGGCGCCGTCGCAGATACGCAGTATTTT
J gene: TRBJ2-7; D gene: .; V gene: TRBV5-6; clone size: few; CDR3 protein: CASSGDRRASQYF; CDR3 DNA: TGTGCCAGCAGCGGGGATAGGCGAGCGTCGCAGTACTTC
J gene: TRBJ2-1; D gene: .; V gene: TRBV5-1; clone size: few; CDR3 protein: CASSIEPGLSPREQFF; CDR3 DNA: TGCGCCAGCAGCATCGAGCCGGGACTTTCCCCAAGGGAGCAGTTCTTC
J gene: TRBJ1-1; D gene: .; V gene: TRBV12-3/TRBV12-4; clone size: .; CDR3 protein: CASSFIHPGGGREGPNTEAFF; CDR3 DNA: TGTGCCAGCAGTTTTATTCACCCGGGTGGGGGCAGGGAAGGGCCGAACACTGAAGCTTTCTTT
J gene: TRBJ2-7; D gene: .; V gene: TRBV7-2; clone size: .; CDR3 protein: CASSLGVFPSEQYF; CDR3 DNA: TGTGCCAGCAGCTTAGGAGTTTTTCCGTCCGAGCAGTACTTC
J gene: TRBJ2-1; D gene: .; V gene: TRBV20-1; clone size: few; CDR3 protein: CSAPDLYNEQFF; CDR3 DNA: TGCAGTGCGCCTGACTTGTACAATGAGCAGTTCTTC
J gene: TRBJ2-1; D gene: .; V gene: TRBV12-3/TRBV12-4; clone size: once; CDR3 protein: CASRTDADNEQFF; CDR3 DNA: TGTGCCAGCAGAACGGACGCGGACAATGAGCAGTTCTTC
J gene: TRBJ2-3; D gene: .; V gene: TRBV6-5; clone size: .; CDR3 protein: CASSYKPGGYREDTQYF; CDR3 DNA: TGTGCCAGCAGTTACAAGCCCGGCGGATACAGGGAAGATACGCAGTATTTT
J gene: TRBJ1-1; D gene: .; V gene: TRBV18; clone size: many; CDR3 protein: CASSPAGNTEAFF; CDR3 DNA: TGTGCCAGCAGTCCGGCGGGGAACACTGAAGCTTTCTTT
J gene: TRBJ2-3; D gene: .; V gene: TRBV29-1; clone size: few; CDR3 protein: CSVEDHMGGATDTQYF; CDR3 DNA: TGCAGCGTTGAAGATCACATGGGGGGCGCGACAGATACGCAGTATTTT
J gene: TRBJ1-3; D gene: .; V gene: TRBV27; clone size: .; CDR3 protein: CASSIGGGSNTIYF; CDR3 DNA: TGTGCCAGCAGCATAGGGGGGGGGTCTAACACCATATATTTT
J gene: TRBJ2-2; D gene: TRBD1; V gene: TRBV7-2; clone size: .; CDR3 protein: CASSRPGQGNTGELFF; CDR3 DNA: TGTGCCAGCAGCCGACCGGGACAGGGGAACACCGGGGAGCTGTTTTTT
J gene: TRBJ2-1; D gene: TRBD2; V gene: TRBV6-5; clone size: .; CDR3 protein: CASSYSREGPKNDQFF; CDR3 DNA: TGTGCCAGCAGTTACTCGCGGGAGGGCCCTAAAAATGACCAGTTCTTC
J gene: TRBJ2-5; D gene: .; V gene: TRBV18; clone size: .; CDR3 protein: CASSHSGRQETQYF; CDR3 DNA: TGTGCCAGCTCCCATAGCGGTAGACAGGAGACCCAGTACTTC
J gene: TRBJ2-7; D gene: .; V gene: TRBV4-3; clone size: .; CDR3 protein: CASSQQTGGIYEQYF; CDR3 DNA: TGCGCCAGCAGCCAACAGACCGGGGGTATCTACGAGCAGTACTTC
J gene: TRBJ2-5; D gene: .; V gene: TRBV20-1; clone size: .; CDR3 protein: CSARDQGGEGGSYQETQYF; CDR3 DNA: TGCAGTGCTAGAGATCAGGGGGGTGAAGGAGGGTCGTACCAAGAGACCCAGTACTTC
J gene: TRBJ2-2; D gene: TRBD2; V gene: TRBV6-1; clone size: few; CDR3 protein: CASSPERETNTGELFF; CDR3 DNA: TGTGCCAGCAGCCCAGAGCGGGAAACGAACACCGGGGAGCTGTTTTTT
J gene: TRBJ2-2; D gene: TRBD2; V gene: TRBV29-1; clone size: .; CDR3 protein: CSQIRGDVGGELFF; CDR3 DNA: TGCAGCCAGATCCGGGGGGATGTTGGCGGGGAGCTGTTTTTT
J gene: TRBJ2-5; D gene: .; V gene: TRBV30; clone size: .; CDR3 protein: CAWSVARQVPQLGTQYF; CDR3 DNA: TGTGCCTGGAGTGTAGCCCGACAGGTTCCCCAACTGGGGACCCAGTACTTC
J gene: TRBJ1-1; D gene: TRBD1; V gene: TRBV10-3; clone size: many; CDR3 protein: CAISESKGTGNLNTEAFF; CDR3 DNA: TGTGCCATCAGTGAGTCGAAGGGGACAGGAAACCTGAACACTGAAGCTTTCTTT
J gene: TRBJ2-3; D gene: TRBD2; V gene: TRBV30; clone size: .; CDR3 protein: CAWDSTSGSTDTQYF; CDR3 DNA: TGTGCCTGGGATTCGACTAGCGGGAGCACAGATACGCAGTATTTT
J gene: TRBJ1-5; D gene: .; V gene: TRBV15; clone size: .; CDR3 protein: CATSRAGQGTLGQPQHF; CDR3 DNA: TGTGCCACCAGCAGAGCGGGGCAGGGGACTCTCGGTCAGCCCCAGCATTTT
J gene: TRBJ2-5; D gene: TRBD1; V gene: TRBV11-2; clone size: .; CDR3 protein: CASNRGSRETQYF; CDR3 DNA: TGTGCCAGCAACAGGGGATCGAGGGAGACCCAGTACTTC
J gene: TRBJ2-7; D gene: .; V gene: TRBV20-1; clone size: .; CDR3 protein: CSASSIISYEQYF; CDR3 DNA: TGCAGTGCTTCGTCGATTATCTCCTACGAGCAGTACTTC
J gene: TRBJ2-1; D gene: TRBD2; V gene: TRBV29-1; clone size: .; CDR3 protein: CSVELLAGGYRIQFF; CDR3 DNA: TGCAGCGTTGAGTTACTAGCGGGAGGATATCGTATACAGTTCTTC
J gene: TRBJ1-1; D gene: .; V gene: TRBV11-2; clone size: .; CDR3 protein: CASSLQSANTEAFF; CDR3 DNA: TGTGCCAGCAGCTTACAGTCGGCGAACACTGAAGCTTTCTTT
J gene: TRBJ1-5; D gene: TRBD1; V gene: TRBV20-1; clone size: few; CDR3 protein: CSATQGVYGNQPQHF; CDR3 DNA: TGCAGTGCTACCCAGGGGGTGTATGGCAATCAGCCCCAGCATTTT
J gene: TRBJ2-1; D gene: TRBD1; V gene: TRBV7-2; clone size: .; CDR3 protein: CASSKSGTAPPDEQFF; CDR3 DNA: TGTGCCAGCAGCAAATCCGGGACAGCCCCACCCGATGAGCAGTTCTTC
J gene: TRBJ2-2; D gene: .; V gene: TRBV12-3/TRBV12-4; clone size: .; CDR3 protein: CASSYLGGPGELFF; CDR3 DNA: TGTGCCAGCTCTTATCTCGGGGGACCCGGGGAGCTGTTTTTT
J gene: TRBJ1-5; D gene: .; V gene: TRBV21-1; clone size: .; CDR3 protein: CASSFSMDRVTAGHQPQHF; CDR3 DNA: TGTGCCAGCAGCTTCAGCATGGACAGGGTGACCGCGGGTCATCAGCCCCAGCATTTT
J gene: TRBJ2-1; D gene: TRBD1; V gene: TRBV5-8; clone size: few; CDR3 protein: CASSPGTGGDEQFF; CDR3 DNA: TGTGCCAGCAGCCCCGGGACAGGGGGCGATGAGCAGTTCTTC
J gene: TRBJ1-4; D gene: .; V gene: TRBV12-3/TRBV12-4; clone size: .; CDR3 protein: CASSLTRPTNEKLFF; CDR3 DNA: TGTGCCAGCAGTTTAACCAGGCCAACTAATGAAAAACTGTTTTTT
J gene: TRBJ2-3; D gene: TRBD1; V gene: TRBV18; clone size: few; CDR3 protein: CASSPGQAADTQYF; CDR3 DNA: TGTGCCAGCTCACCGGGACAGGCGGCAGATACGCAGTATTTT
J gene: TRBJ1-1; D gene: .; V gene: TRBV12-3/TRBV12-4; clone size: .; CDR3 protein: CASSLPPMNTEAFF; CDR3 DNA: TGTGCCAGCAGTCTCCCCCCTATGAACACTGAAGCTTTCTTT
J gene: TRBJ2-7; D gene: .; V gene: TRBV4-3; clone size: few; CDR3 protein: CASSQEEGNEQYF; CDR3 DNA: TGCGCCAGCAGCCAAGAAGAGGGGAACGAGCAGTACTTC
J gene: TRBJ1-5; D gene: TRBD1; V gene: TRBV29-1; clone size: few; CDR3 protein: CSVLTQGHSNQPQHF; CDR3 DNA: TGCAGCGTCCTCACACAGGGGCATAGCAATCAGCCCCAGCATTTT
J gene: TRBJ2-3; D gene: TRBD2; V gene: TRBV5-1; clone size: .; CDR3 protein: CASSSLIAGGRPDTQYF; CDR3 DNA: TGCGCCAGCAGCTCGCTTATAGCGGGAGGGCGCCCAGATACGCAGTATTTT
J gene: TRBJ2-5; D gene: .; V gene: TRBV14; clone size: .; CDR3 protein: CASSPPGLWETQYF; CDR3 DNA: TGTGCCAGCAGCCCCCCCGGTTTGTGGGAGACCCAGTACTTC
J gene: TRBJ2-4; D gene: .; V gene: TRBV21-1; clone size: .; CDR3 protein: CASSKSDIQYF; CDR3 DNA: TGTGCCAGCAGCAAGAGTGACATTCAGTACTTC
J gene: TRBJ1-5; D gene: TRBD1; V gene: TRBV28; clone size: .; CDR3 protein: CASSFFGTGNQHF; CDR3 DNA: TGTGCCAGCAGTTTTTTCGGGACAGGGAACCAGCATTTT
J gene: TRBJ2-2; D gene: TRBD1; V gene: TRBV28; clone size: .; CDR3 protein: CASSLTGGDSTGELFF; CDR3 DNA: TGTGCCAGCAGTTTAACAGGGGGCGATAGCACCGGGGAGCTGTTTTTT
J gene: TRBJ2-7; D gene: .; V gene: TRBV7-2; clone size: few; CDR3 protein: CASSFVDSSYEQYF; CDR3 DNA: TGTGCCAGCAGCTTTGTGGATAGCTCCTACGAGCAGTACTTC
J gene: TRBJ1-1; D gene: TRBD1; V gene: TRBV20-1; clone size: few; CDR3 protein: CSASQGLSEAFF; CDR3 DNA: TGCAGTGCTTCACAGGGGCTATCTGAAGCTTTCTTT
J gene: TRBJ1-4; D gene: .; V gene: TRBV7-2; clone size: once; CDR3 protein: CASSLGHAYPNEKLFF; CDR3 DNA: TGTGCCAGCAGCTTAGGACATGCGTATCCGAATGAAAAACTGTTTTTT
J gene: TRBJ2-2; D gene: TRBD2; V gene: TRBV20-1; clone size: few; CDR3 protein: CSARAGSNTGELFF; CDR3 DNA: TGCAGTGCGCGAGCGGGATCGAACACCGGGGAGCTGTTTTTT
J gene: TRBJ1-2; D gene: TRBD1; V gene: TRBV4-3; clone size: .; CDR3 protein: CASSQIDREYLVGYTF; CDR3 DNA: TGCGCCAGCAGCCAGATTGACAGGGAATATCTGGTTGGCTACACCTTC
J gene: TRBJ2-1; D gene: .; V gene: TRBV12-3/TRBV12-4; clone size: .; CDR3 protein: CASSLGIGGRNEQFF; CDR3 DNA: TGTGCCAGCAGTTTAGGGATTGGGGGTCGCAATGAGCAGTTCTTC
J gene: TRBJ2-3; D gene: TRBD2; V gene: TRBV4-1; clone size: few; CDR3 protein: CASSQDVLAGTDTQYF; CDR3 DNA: TGCGCCAGCAGCCAAGACGTACTAGCGGGCACAGATACGCAGTATTTT
J gene: TRBJ2-5; D gene: .; V gene: TRBV5-6; clone size: .; CDR3 protein: CASSLGPGIRETQYF; CDR3 DNA: TGTGCCAGCAGCTTGGGTCCGGGGATACGAGAGACCCAGTACTTC
J gene: TRBJ1-2; D gene: TRBD1; V gene: TRBV4-3; clone size: .; CDR3 protein: CASSPGQGGYGYTF; CDR3 DNA: TGCGCCAGCAGCCCCGGACAGGGCGGGTATGGCTACACCTTC
J gene: TRBJ2-1; D gene: .; V gene: TRBV27; clone size: .; CDR3 protein: CASSLLPGTKGEQFF; CDR3 DNA: TGTGCCAGCAGTTTATTGCCCGGGACCAAGGGGGAGCAGTTCTTC